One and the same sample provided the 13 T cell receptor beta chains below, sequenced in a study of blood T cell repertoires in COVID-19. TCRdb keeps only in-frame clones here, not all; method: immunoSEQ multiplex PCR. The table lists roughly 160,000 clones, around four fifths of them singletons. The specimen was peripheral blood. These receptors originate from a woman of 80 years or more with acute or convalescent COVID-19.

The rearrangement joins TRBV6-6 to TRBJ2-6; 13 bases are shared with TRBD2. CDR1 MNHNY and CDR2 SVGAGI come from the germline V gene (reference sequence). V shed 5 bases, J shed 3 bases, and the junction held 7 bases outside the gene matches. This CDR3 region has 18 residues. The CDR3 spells CASSQPGLAGFGANVLTF. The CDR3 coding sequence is TGTGCCAGCAGTCAACCGGGACTAGCGGGATTTGGGGCCAACGTCCTGACTTTC.

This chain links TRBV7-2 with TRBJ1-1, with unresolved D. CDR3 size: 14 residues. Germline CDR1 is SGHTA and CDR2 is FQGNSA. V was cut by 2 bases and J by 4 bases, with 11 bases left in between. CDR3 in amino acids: CASSLRWAGTEAFF. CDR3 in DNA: TGTGCCAGCAGCTTACGGTGGGCAGGCACTGAAGCTTTCTTT.

In DNA, the CDR3 is TGTGCCAGCAGTGACCAATACAGGGGACAAAATTCACCCCTCCACTTT. Amino acid sequence: CASSDQYRGQNSPLHF. This rearrangement joins TRBV6-4 to TRBJ1-6, with 7 bases that match TRBD1. Trimming cost V 2 bases and J 7 bases; bases outside gene matches: 8. Looked up from germline, CDR1 is MRHNA and CDR2 is SNTAGT. CDR3 size: 16 residues.

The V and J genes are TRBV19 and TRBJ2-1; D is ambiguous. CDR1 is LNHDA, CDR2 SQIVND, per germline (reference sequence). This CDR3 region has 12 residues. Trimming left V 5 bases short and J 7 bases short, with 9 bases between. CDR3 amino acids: CASSSLQNEQFF. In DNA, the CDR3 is TGTGCCAGTAGTTCACTCCAAAATGAGCAGTTCTTC.

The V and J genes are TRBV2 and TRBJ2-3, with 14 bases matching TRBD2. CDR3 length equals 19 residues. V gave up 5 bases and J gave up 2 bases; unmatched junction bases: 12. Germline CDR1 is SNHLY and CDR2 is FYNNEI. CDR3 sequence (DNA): TGTGCCAGCAGTAAAACCGGACTAGCGGGGGGCTCCTACACAGATACGCAGTATTTT. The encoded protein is CASSKTGLAGGSYTDTQYF.

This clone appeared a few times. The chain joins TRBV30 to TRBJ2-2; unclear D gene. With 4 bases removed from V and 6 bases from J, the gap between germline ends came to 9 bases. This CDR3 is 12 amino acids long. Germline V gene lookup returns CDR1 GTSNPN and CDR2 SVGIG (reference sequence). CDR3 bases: TGTGCCTGGATCTCGGCGGCCGGGGAGCTGTTTTTT. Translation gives CAWISAAGELFF. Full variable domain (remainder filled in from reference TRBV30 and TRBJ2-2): SQTIHQWPATLVQPVGSPLSLECTVEGTSNPNLYWYRQAAGRGLQLLFYSVGIGQISSEVPQNLSASRPQDRQFILSSKKLLLSDSGFYLCAWISAAGELFFGEGSRLTVL.

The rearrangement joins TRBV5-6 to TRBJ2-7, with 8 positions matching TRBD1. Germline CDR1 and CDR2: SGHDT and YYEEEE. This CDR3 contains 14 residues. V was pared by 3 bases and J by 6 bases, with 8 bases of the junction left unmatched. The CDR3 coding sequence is TGTGCCAGCAGCTATCGGACAGGGACGGGCGAGCAGTACTTC. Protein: CASSYRTGTGEQYF.

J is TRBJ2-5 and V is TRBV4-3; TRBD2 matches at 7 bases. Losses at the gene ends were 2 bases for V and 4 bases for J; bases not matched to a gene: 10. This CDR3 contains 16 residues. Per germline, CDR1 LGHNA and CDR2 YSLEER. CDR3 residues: CASSQRLAEFRETQYF. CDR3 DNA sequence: TGCGCCAGCAGCCAAAGGCTAGCGGAGTTCCGAGAGACCCAGTACTTC.

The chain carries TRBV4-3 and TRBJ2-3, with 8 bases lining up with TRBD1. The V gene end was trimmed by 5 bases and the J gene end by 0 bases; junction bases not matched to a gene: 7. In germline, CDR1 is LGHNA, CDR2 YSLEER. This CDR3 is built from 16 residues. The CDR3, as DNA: TGCGCCAGCAGCTCCTCGACAGGGGCTAGCACAGATACGCAGTATTTT. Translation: CASSSSTGASTDTQYF.

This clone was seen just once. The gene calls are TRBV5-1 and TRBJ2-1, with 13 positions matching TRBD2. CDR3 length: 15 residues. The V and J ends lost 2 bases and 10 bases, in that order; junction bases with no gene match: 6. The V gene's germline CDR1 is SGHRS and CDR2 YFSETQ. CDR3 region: CASSFTSGRAEEQFF. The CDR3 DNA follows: TGCGCCAGCAGCTTTACTAGCGGGAGGGCCGAAGAGCAGTTCTTC.

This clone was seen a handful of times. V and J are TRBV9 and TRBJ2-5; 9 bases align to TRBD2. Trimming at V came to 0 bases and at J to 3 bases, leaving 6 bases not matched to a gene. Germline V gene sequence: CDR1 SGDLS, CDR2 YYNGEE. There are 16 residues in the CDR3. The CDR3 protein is CASSVGRLAGKETQYF. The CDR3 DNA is TGTGCCAGCAGCGTAGGGCGGCTAGCGGGGAAAGAGACCCAGTACTTC.

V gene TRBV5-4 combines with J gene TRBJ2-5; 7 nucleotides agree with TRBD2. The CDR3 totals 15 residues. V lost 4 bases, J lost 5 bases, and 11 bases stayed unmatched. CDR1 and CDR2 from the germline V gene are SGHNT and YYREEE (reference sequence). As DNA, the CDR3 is TGTGCCAGCAGCCGCCGAGTGGCGGGGGACGAGACCCAGTACTTC. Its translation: CASSRRVAGDETQYF. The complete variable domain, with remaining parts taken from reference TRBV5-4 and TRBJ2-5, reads ETGVTQSPTHLIKTRGQQVTLRCSSQSGHNTVSWYQQALGQGPQFIFQYYREEENGRGNFPPRFSGLQFPNYSSELNVNALELDDSALYLCASSRRVAGDETQYFGPGTRLLVL.

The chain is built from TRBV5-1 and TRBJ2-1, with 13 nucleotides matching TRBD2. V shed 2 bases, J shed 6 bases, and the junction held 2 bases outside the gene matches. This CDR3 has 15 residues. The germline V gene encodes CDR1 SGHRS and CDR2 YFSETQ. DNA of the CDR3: TGCGCCAGCAGCTTTGGACTAGCGGGAGTCAATGAGCAGTTCTTC. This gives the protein CASSFGLAGVNEQFF.